The subject of this entry is one T cell receptor beta chain. These data are taken from a study of response to subunit inactivated influenza vaccine. V trimming: 4 bases; J trimming: 5 bases; junction bases outside the gene matches: 13. Germline assignment: CDR1 SGHKS and CDR2 YYEKEE (reference sequence). CDR3 length equals 16 residues. In TCRdb, the RT-PCR reads were re-called with MiXCR into one record per CDR3 protein. The sample holds 200,000 to 300,000 distinct CDR3 sequences, more than 9% seen once. Sequencing used non-naive T cells sorted from PBMCs, obtained roughly 15 days before vaccination. The chain couples TRBV5-5 to TRBJ2-5; 8 bases align to TRBD2. The sequence derives from a man between 45 and 60 years old who received an inactivated influenza vaccine. CDR3 loop: CASSLSASGRAETQYF. In DNA form, the CDR3 reads TGTGCCAGCAGCCTGTCGGCGTCCGGGAGGGCTGAGACCCAGTACTTC.